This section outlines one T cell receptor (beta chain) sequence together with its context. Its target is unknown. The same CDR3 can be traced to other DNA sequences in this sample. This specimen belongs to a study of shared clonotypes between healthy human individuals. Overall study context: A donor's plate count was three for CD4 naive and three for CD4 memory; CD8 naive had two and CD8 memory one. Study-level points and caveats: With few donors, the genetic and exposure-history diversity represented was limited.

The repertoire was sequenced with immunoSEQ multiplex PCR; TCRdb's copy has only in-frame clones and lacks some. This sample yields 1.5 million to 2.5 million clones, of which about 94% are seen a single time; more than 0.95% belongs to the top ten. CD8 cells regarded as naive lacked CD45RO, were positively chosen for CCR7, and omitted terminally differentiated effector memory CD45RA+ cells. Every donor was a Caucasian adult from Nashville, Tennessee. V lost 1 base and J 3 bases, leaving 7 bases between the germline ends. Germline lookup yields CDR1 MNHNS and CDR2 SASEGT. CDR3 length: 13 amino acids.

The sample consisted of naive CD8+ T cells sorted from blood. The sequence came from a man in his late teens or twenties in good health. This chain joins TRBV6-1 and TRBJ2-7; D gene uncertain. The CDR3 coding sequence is TGTGCCAGCAGTGAAGGGGGAAGCTACGAGCAGTACTTC. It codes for CASSEGGSYEQYF.